This paragraph covers one T cell receptor beta chain sequence. The data originate from a study of blood T cell repertoires in COVID-19. Across the study: PBMCs, B-cell-depleted T cells, or T cells provided the cDNA or gDNA that made up the material.

Authors' methods: Amplification from reference gene primers served as the basis for estimated nucleated cell counts. Libraries were prepared by immunoSEQ multiplex PCR; TCRdb keeps only in-frame clonotypes and omits some of them. The V and J calls and clone size were taken over from that table, and D and trimming were inferred from the DNA. The data contain approximately 170,000 clones, less than 90% of them seen just once; the ten biggest clones take up approximately 11%. The Seattle patients joined while their infection was active and were tracked longitudinally afterward. Material for sequencing was peripheral blood. The source of this sequence is an older woman with COVID-19, enrolled during active disease.

CDR3 amino acids: CASTQSRDRSNQPQHF. Here the CDR3 DNA reads TGTGCCAGTACTCAATCCCGGGACAGGAGCAATCAGCCCCAGCATTTT. The V call is TRBV19, the J call TRBJ1-5; 8 positions match TRBD1. The V and J ends lost 7 bases and 1 base, in that order; junction bases with no gene match: 9. Germline V gene data show CDR1 as LNHDA and CDR2 as SQIVND (reference sequence). The CDR3 runs to 16 residues.